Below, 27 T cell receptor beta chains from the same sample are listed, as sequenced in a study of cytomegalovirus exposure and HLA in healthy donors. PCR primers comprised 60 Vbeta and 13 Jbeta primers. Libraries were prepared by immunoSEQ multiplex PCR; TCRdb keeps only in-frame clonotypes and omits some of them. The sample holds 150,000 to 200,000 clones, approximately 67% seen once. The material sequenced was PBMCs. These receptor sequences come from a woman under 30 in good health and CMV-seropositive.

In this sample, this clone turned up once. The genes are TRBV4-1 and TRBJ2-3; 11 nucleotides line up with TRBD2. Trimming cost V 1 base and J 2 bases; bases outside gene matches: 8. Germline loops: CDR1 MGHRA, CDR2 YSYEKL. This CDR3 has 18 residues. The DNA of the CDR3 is TGCGCCAGCAGCCAAGCCCATACTAGCGGGAGTTTCACAGATACGCAGTATTTT. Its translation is CASSQAHTSGSFTDTQYF.

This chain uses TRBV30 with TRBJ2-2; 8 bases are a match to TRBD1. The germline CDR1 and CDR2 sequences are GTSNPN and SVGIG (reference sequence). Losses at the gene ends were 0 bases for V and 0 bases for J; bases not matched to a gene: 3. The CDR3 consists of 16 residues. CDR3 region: CAWSVAQGANTGELFF. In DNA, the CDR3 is TGTGCCTGGAGTGTTGCACAGGGGGCGAACACCGGGGAGCTGTTTTTT.

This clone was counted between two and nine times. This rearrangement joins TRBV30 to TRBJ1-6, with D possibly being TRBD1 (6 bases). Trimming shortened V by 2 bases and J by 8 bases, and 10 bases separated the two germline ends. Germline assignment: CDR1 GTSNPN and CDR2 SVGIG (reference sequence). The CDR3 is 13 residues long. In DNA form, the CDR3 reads TGTGCCTGGAGTTTTAAGGGGGATTCACCCCTCCACTTT. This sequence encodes CAWSFKGDSPLHF.

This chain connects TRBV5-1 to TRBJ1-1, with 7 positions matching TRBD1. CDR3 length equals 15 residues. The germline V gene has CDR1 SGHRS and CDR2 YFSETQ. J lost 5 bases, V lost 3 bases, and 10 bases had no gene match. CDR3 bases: TGCGCCAGCAGCTCCAATACAGGGGTTGGTACTGAAGCTTTCTTT. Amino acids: CASSSNTGVGTEAFF.

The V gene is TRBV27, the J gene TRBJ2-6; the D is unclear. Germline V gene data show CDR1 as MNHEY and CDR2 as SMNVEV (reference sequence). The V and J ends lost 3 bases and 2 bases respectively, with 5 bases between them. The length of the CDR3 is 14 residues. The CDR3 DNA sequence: TGTGCCAGCAGTTTGGCCACTGGGGCCAACGTCCTGACTTTC. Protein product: CASSLATGANVLTF.

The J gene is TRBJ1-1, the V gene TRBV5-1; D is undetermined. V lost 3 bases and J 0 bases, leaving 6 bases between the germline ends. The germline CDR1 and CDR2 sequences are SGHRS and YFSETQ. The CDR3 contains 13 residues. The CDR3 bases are TGCGCCAGCAGCTGGAGACTGAACACTGAAGCTTTCTTT. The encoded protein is CASSWRLNTEAFF.

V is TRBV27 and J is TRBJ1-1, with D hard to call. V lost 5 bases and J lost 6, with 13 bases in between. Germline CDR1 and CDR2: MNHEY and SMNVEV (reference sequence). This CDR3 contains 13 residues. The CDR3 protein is CASSNSLSAEAFF. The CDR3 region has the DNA TGTGCCAGCAGTAACTCCCTTAGCGCTGAAGCTTTCTTT.

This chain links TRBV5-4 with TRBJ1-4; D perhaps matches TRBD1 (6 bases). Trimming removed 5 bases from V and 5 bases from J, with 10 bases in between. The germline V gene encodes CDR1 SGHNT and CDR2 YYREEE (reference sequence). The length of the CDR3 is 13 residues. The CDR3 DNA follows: TGTGCCAGCAGTCGCGACAGGAATGAAAAACTGTTTTTT. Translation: CASSRDRNEKLFF.

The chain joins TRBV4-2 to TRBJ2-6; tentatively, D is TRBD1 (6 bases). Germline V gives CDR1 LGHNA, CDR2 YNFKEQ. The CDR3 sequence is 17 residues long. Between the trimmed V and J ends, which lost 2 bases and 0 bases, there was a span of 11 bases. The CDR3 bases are TGTGCCAGCAGCCAAAGGACAGACATCTCTGGGGCCAACGTCCTGACTTTC. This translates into CASSQRTDISGANVLTF.

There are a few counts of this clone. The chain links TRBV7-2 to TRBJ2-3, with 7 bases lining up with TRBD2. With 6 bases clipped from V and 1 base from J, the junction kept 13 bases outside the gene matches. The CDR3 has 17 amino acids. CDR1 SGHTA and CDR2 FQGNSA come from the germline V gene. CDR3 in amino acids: CASRTGHLAGGTDTQYF. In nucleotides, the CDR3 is TGTGCCAGCAGGACCGGCCATCTGGCGGGGGGCACAGATACGCAGTATTTT.

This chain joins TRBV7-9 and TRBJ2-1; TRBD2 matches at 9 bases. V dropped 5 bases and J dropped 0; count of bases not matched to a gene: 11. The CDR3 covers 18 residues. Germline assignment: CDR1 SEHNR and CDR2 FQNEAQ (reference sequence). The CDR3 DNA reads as TGTGCCAGCAGCCCCTCTCAAGCGGGAGGTTTCTCCTACAATGAGCAGTTCTTC. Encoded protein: CASSPSQAGGFSYNEQFF.

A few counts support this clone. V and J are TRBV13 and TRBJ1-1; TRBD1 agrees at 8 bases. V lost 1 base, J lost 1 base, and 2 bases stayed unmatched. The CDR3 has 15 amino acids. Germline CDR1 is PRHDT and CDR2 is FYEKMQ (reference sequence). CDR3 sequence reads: CASSLVGTGNTEAFF. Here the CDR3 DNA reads TGTGCCAGCAGCTTAGTGGGGACAGGGAACACTGAAGCTTTCTTT.

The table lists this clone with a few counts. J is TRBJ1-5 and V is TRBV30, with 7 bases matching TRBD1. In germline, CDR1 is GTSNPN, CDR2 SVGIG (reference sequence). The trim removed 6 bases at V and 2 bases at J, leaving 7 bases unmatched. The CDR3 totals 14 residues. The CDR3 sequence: CACERQGGNQPQHF. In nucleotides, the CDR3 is TGTGCCTGTGAGAGACAGGGAGGCAATCAGCCCCAGCATTTT.

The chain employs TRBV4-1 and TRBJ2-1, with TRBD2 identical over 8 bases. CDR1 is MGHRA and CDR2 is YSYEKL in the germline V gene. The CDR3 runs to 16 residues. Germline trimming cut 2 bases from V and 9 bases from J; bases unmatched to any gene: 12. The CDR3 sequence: CASSQLTREVRGEQFF. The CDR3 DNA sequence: TGCGCCAGCAGCCAATTAACGCGGGAGGTCAGGGGTGAGCAGTTCTTC.

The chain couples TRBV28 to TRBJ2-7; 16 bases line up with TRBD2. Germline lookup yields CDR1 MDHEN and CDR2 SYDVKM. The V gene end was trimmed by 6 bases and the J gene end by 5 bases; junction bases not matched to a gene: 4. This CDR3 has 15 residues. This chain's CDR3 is CASSWGLAGGNEQYF. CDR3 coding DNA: TGTGCCAGCAGCTGGGGACTAGCGGGAGGGAACGAGCAGTACTTC.

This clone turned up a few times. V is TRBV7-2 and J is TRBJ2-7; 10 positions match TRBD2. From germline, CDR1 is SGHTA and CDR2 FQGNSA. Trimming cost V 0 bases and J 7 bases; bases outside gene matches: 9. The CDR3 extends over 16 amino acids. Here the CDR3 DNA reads TGTGCCAGCAGCTTAGCGGCTAGAGCGGGGGGGGGTGAGCAGTACTTC. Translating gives CASSLAARAGGGEQYF.

CDR3 protein: CASSSLQGDGYTF. The CDR3 coding sequence is TGTGCCAGCAGTTCCCTACAGGGGGATGGCTACACCTTC. V and J are TRBV27 and TRBJ1-2, with TRBD1 identical over 8 bases. Trimming cost V 4 bases and J 6 bases; bases outside gene matches: 4. The CDR3 runs to 13 residues. CDR1 is MNHEY and CDR2 is SMNVEV in the germline V gene (reference sequence).

CDR3 bases: TGTGCCAGCAGAACTTTTCGGGGCTCCTACGAGCAGTACTTC. As protein: CASRTFRGSYEQYF. This rearrangement joins TRBV28 to TRBJ2-7; D is possibly TRBD2 (5 bases). The CDR3 length is 14 residues. The V end was cut by 6 bases, the J end by 0 bases, with 12 bases between. In germline, CDR1 is MDHEN, CDR2 SYDVKM. Full variable domain (rest looked up from reference TRBV28 and TRBJ2-7): DVKVTQSSRYLVKRTGEKVFLECVQDMDHENMFWYRQDPGLGLRLIYFSYDVKMKEKGDIPEGYSVSREKKERFSLILESASTNQTSMYLCASRTFRGSYEQYFGPGTRLTVT.

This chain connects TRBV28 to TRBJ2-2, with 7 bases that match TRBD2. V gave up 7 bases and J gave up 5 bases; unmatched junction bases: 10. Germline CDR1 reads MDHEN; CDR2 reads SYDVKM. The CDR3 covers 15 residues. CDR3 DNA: TGTGCCAGCACCCTCCGGGACTACTTAACCGGGGAGCTGTTTTTT. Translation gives CASTLRDYLTGELFF. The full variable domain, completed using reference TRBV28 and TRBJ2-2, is DVKVTQSSRYLVKRTGEKVFLECVQDMDHENMFWYRQDPGLGLRLIYFSYDVKMKEKGDIPEGYSVSREKKERFSLILESASTNQTSMYLCASTLRDYLTGELFFGEGSRLTVL.

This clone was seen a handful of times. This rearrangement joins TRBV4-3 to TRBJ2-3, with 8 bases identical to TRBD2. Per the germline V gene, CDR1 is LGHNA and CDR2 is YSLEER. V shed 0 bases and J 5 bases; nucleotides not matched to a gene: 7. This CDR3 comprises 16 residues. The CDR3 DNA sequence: TGCGCCAGCAGCCAAGATTTCGGGGGGGCCGTAGATACGCAGTATTTT. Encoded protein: CASSQDFGGAVDTQYF.

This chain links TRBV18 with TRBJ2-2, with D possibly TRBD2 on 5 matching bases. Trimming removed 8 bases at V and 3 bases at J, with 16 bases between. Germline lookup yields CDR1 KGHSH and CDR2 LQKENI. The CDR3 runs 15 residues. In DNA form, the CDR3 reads TGTGCCAGCCTTTTAGTGGGAGTGGACACCGGGGAGCTGTTTTTT. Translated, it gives CASLLVGVDTGELFF.

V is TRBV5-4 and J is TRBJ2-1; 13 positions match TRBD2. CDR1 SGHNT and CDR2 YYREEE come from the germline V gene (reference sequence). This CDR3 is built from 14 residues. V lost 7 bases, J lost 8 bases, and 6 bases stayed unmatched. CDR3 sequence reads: CASYGLAGVDEQFF. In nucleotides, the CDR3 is TGTGCCAGCTATGGACTAGCGGGAGTTGATGAGCAGTTCTTC.

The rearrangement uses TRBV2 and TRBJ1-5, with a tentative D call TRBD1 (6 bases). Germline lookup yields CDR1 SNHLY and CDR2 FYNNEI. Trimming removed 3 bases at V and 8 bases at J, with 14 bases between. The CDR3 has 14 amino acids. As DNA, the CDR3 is TGTGCCAGCAGTGACCAGCTCAGGGGAGAGCCCCAGCATTTT. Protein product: CASSDQLRGEPQHF.

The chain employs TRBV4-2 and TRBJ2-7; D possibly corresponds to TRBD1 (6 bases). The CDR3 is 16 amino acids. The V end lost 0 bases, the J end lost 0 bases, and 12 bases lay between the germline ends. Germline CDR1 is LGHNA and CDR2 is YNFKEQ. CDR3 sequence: CASSQEGRGSSYEQYF. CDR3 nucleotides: TGTGCCAGCAGCCAAGAAGGCAGGGGAAGCTCCTACGAGCAGTACTTC.

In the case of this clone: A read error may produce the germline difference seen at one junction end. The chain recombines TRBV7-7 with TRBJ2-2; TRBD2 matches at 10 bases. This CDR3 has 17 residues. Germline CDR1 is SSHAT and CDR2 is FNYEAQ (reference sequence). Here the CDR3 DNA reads TGTGCTAGCAGCGATCTCACTAGCGGGGAGGGAACCGGGGAGCTGTTTTTT. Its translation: CASSDLTSGEGTGELFF.

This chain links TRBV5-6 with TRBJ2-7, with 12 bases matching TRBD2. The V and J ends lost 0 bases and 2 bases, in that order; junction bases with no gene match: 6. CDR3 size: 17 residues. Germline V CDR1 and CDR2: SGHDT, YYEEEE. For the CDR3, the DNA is TGTGCCAGCAGCTTGGGATTTTCTAGCGGGGGGGCCTACGAGCAGTACTTC. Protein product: CASSLGFSSGGAYEQYF.

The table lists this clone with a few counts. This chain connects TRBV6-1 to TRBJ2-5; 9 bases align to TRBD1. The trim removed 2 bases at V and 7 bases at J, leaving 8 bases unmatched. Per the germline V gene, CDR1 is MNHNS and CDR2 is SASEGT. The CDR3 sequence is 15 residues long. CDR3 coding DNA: TGTGCCAGCAGTGAAAGGGGGACAGGGCGAGGGACCCAGTACTTC. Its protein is CASSERGTGRGTQYF.